These 10 T cell receptor beta chains originate from one sample sequenced in a study of T cell repertoires in cytomegalovirus infection. TCRdb analysed the reads with MiXCR anew, one entry per CDR3 protein. The sample yields roughly 720,000 distinct CDR3 sequences, less than 40% seen once. Source material: PBMCs. The receptors were sampled from a human donor in good health (CMV status not recorded). Some clones in this sample may be carry-over from other donors' samples.

J is TRBJ2-2 and V is TRBV4-1, with unresolved D. V lost 1 base and J lost 7, with 10 bases in between. The CDR3 is made up of 14 amino acids. The germline gives CDR1 MGHRA, CDR2 YSYEKL. For the CDR3, the DNA is TGCGCCAGCAGCCAAGGACCTTACGACGGGGAGCTGTTTTTT. Residues: CASSQGPYDGELFF.

This chain joins TRBV28 and TRBJ1-5, with TRBD1 identical over 7 bases. Germline CDR1 MDHEN, CDR2 SYDVKM. The CDR3 consists of 15 residues. After removal of 3 bases from V and 3 bases from J, the junction contained 5 bases not matched to a gene. CDR3 coding DNA: TGTGCCAGCAGTTTGACCGGGACAGACAATCAGCCCCAGCATTTT. This translates into CASSLTGTDNQPQHF.

This clonotype was seen repeatedly, ten times or more. The chain's CDR3 is CASSPRLGSGTYEQYF. CDR3 in DNA: TGTGCCAGCAGCCCACGGTTAGGTAGCGGGACCTACGAGCAGTACTTC. The chain carries TRBV7-9 and TRBJ2-7; TRBD2 aligns across 8 bases. The J segment lost 2 bases and the V segment lost 5 bases, leaving 11 bases of the junction unmatched. The CDR3 length is 16 residues. Germline assignment: CDR1 SEHNR and CDR2 FQNEAQ (reference sequence).

This clonotype was found a few times. The V and J genes are TRBV27 and TRBJ1-1; D might be TRBD1 (5 bases). The V and J ends lost 3 bases and 3 bases respectively, with 14 bases between them. The germline V gene has CDR1 MNHEY and CDR2 SMNVEV (reference sequence). The CDR3 sequence is 15 residues long. DNA for the CDR3: TGTGCCAGCAGTTTTTGGGGCGCAAGACACACTGAAGCTTTCTTT. Amino acids: CASSFWGARHTEAFF.

This chain connects TRBV12-3 or TRBV12-4 to TRBJ2-5, with no clear D. The V end lost 2 bases, the J end lost 2 bases, and 15 bases lay between the germline ends. CDR3 length: 16 residues. CDR3 in amino acids: CASSLLGSGEQETQYF. In DNA form, the CDR3 reads TGTGCCAGCAGTTTACTGGGGTCTGGGGAACAAGAGACCCAGTACTTC.

This clonotype turned up a few times. The chain employs TRBV28 and TRBJ2-1; tentatively, D is TRBD2 (5 bases). The CDR3 is made up of 17 amino acids. The V end lost 2 bases, the J end lost 4 bases, and 18 bases lay between the germline ends. Germline V gene lookup returns CDR1 MDHEN and CDR2 SYDVKM. The CDR3 DNA sequence: TGTGCCAGCAGTTTAATACCAGCGGCGGTATCGTACAATGAGCAGTTCTTC. Translation gives CASSLIPAAVSYNEQFF. The variable domain in full, completed from reference TRBV28 and TRBJ2-1, reads DVKVTQSSRYLVKRTGEKVFLECVQDMDHENMFWYRQDPGLGLRLIYFSYDVKMKEKGDIPEGYSVSREKKERFSLILESASTNQTSMYLCASSLIPAAVSYNEQFFGPGTRLTVL.

The V call is TRBV6-5, the J call TRBJ2-3, with a weak D call TRBD1 (6 bases). CDR3 length: 15 amino acids. V was cut by 5 bases and J by 0 bases, with 12 bases left in between. Germline-derived CDR1 and CDR2 are MNHEY and SVGAGI. CDR3: CASSAETGSTDTQYF. The CDR3 DNA sequence: TGTGCCAGCAGTGCTGAGACAGGAAGCACAGATACGCAGTATTTT.

The chain has TRBV5-1 and TRBJ2-3, with 11 bases fitting TRBD1. The CDR3 is made up of 18 amino acids. The V gene end was trimmed by 4 bases and the J gene end by 0 bases; junction bases not matched to a gene: 10. The germline V gene has CDR1 SGHRS and CDR2 YFSETQ. The CDR3 here is CASSPMGQGVPSTDTQYF. CDR3 DNA sequence: TGCGCCAGCAGCCCGATGGGACAGGGGGTACCTAGCACAGATACGCAGTATTTT.

The chain recombines TRBV2 with TRBJ2-2, with D possibly TRBD1 on 6 matching bases. Per germline, CDR1 SNHLY and CDR2 FYNNEI. The CDR3 totals 15 residues. Trimming took 7 bases from V and 4 from J, leaving 16 bases between them. The CDR3 bases are TGTGCCAGCACCGTACAGGGTGGAGTCACCGGGGAGCTGTTTTTT. This codes for CASTVQGGVTGELFF.

This clonotype was detected many times. The chain combines TRBV7-8 with TRBJ1-6; D ambiguous. Germline CDR1 and CDR2: SGHVS and FQNEAQ. V was trimmed by 2 bases and J by 0 bases, leaving 8 bases between them. CDR3 length: 16 amino acids. The chain's CDR3 is CASSLSVSSYNSPLHF. The CDR3 DNA reads as TGTGCCAGCAGCTTAAGCGTTAGCTCCTATAATTCACCCCTCCACTTT.